Listed below are T cell receptor beta chains from one sample, sequenced in a study of beta chain features in type 1 diabetes. Clones were sequenced by immunoSEQ multiplex PCR, and TCRdb holds only the in-frame ones, with some missing. The data hold fewer than 550,000 clones, with roughly an eighth observed a single time. Specimen: naive CD4+ T cells from blood. Receptor source: a woman aged 18-29 years in good health. The CDR3 runs from the conserved cysteine through the conserved F or W. The order of the fields is J gene, clone size, CDR3 length, D gene, V gene, CDR3 DNA, CDR3 protein. A D gene is named only where the DNA matches it firmly. A clone size is listed for some rows: how often the clone was seen (once, few, many), or a class if it is expanded.

j_call: TRBJ2-5; clone_size: NA; cdr3_length: 16; d_call: TRBD2; v_call: TRBV13; cdr3_nt: TGTGCCAGCAGCGTCACTAGCGGGGGAGGGTCAGAGACCCAGTACTTC; cdr3_aa: CASSVTSGGGSETQYF
j_call: TRBJ1-6; clone_size: few; cdr3_length: 17; d_call: NA; v_call: TRBV27; cdr3_nt: TGTGCCAGCAGTCAAATCCTCCTCGCAACGGGGAATTCACCCCTCCACTTT; cdr3_aa: CASSQILLATGNSPLHF
j_call: TRBJ2-5; clone_size: NA; cdr3_length: 15; d_call: NA; v_call: TRBV4-1; cdr3_nt: TGCGCCAGCAGCCAAGATATACAGAGACAAGAGACCCAGTACTTC; cdr3_aa: CASSQDIQRQETQYF
j_call: TRBJ1-6; clone_size: NA; cdr3_length: 13; d_call: NA; v_call: TRBV9; cdr3_nt: TGTGCCAGCAGCGTAGCCGGGGATTCACCCCTCCACTTT; cdr3_aa: CASSVAGDSPLHF
j_call: TRBJ2-3; clone_size: few; cdr3_length: 13; d_call: NA; v_call: TRBV6-6; cdr3_nt: TGTGCCACCATCCCTCCGGGCACAGATACGCAGTATTTT; cdr3_aa: CATIPPGTDTQYF
j_call: TRBJ1-2; clone_size: few; cdr3_length: 15; d_call: TRBD1; v_call: TRBV30; cdr3_nt: TGTGCCTGGAGTCTCCCGGGACAGGCTGTTTATGGCTACACCTTC; cdr3_aa: CAWSLPGQAVYGYTF
j_call: TRBJ2-1; clone_size: NA; cdr3_length: 15; d_call: TRBD2; v_call: TRBV7-2; cdr3_nt: TGTGCCAGCAGCTTAGGGCTAGCGGGTGGTGGTGAGCAGTTCTTC; cdr3_aa: CASSLGLAGGGEQFF
j_call: TRBJ2-6; clone_size: few; cdr3_length: 18; d_call: NA; v_call: TRBV5-4; cdr3_nt: TGTGCCAGCAGCTTGGCCCCTCCTAGACAGGCAGGGGCCAACGTCCTGACTTTC; cdr3_aa: CASSLAPPRQAGANVLTF
j_call: TRBJ2-5; clone_size: few; cdr3_length: 13; d_call: NA; v_call: TRBV19; cdr3_nt: TGTGCCAGTAGTAGGACTGGAAAAGAGACCCAGTACTTC; cdr3_aa: CASSRTGKETQYF
j_call: TRBJ2-5; clone_size: NA; cdr3_length: 12; d_call: TRBD1; v_call: TRBV2; cdr3_nt: TGTGCCAGCAAGGACAGGCAAGAGACCCAGTACTTC; cdr3_aa: CASKDRQETQYF
j_call: TRBJ1-1; clone_size: NA; cdr3_length: 11; d_call: NA; v_call: TRBV6-5; cdr3_nt: TGTGCCAGCAGTCTGGGGACTGAAGCTTTCTTT; cdr3_aa: CASSLGTEAFF
j_call: TRBJ2-4; clone_size: NA; cdr3_length: 14; d_call: NA; v_call: TRBV7-3; cdr3_nt: TGTGCCAGCAGCTTCCAACTAGCCAAAAACATTCAGTACTTC; cdr3_aa: CASSFQLAKNIQYF
j_call: TRBJ2-7; clone_size: NA; cdr3_length: 11; d_call: NA; v_call: TRBV19; cdr3_nt: TGTGCCACCCGGGTGCTTTACGAGCAGTACTTC; cdr3_aa: CATRVLYEQYF
j_call: TRBJ2-2; clone_size: few; cdr3_length: 12; d_call: NA; v_call: TRBV5-1; cdr3_nt: TGCGCCAGCTGCAGAAACACCGGGGAGCTGTTTTTT; cdr3_aa: CASCRNTGELFF
j_call: TRBJ2-7; clone_size: few; cdr3_length: 15; d_call: NA; v_call: TRBV14; cdr3_nt: TGTGCCAGCAGTCAAGGCTGGGGACGGGACTACGAGCAGTACTTC; cdr3_aa: CASSQGWGRDYEQYF
j_call: TRBJ2-2; clone_size: few; cdr3_length: 15; d_call: NA; v_call: TRBV2; cdr3_nt: TGTGCCAGCATCACCGGGACACGGAACACCGGGGAGCTGTTTTTT; cdr3_aa: CASITGTRNTGELFF
j_call: TRBJ2-3; clone_size: NA; cdr3_length: 16; d_call: NA; v_call: TRBV7-6; cdr3_nt: TGTGCCAGCAGCTTAGGAGGGTATGGTGGCACAGATACGCAGTATTTT; cdr3_aa: CASSLGGYGGTDTQYF